A single sample is the source of the 8 T cell receptor beta chains below, sequenced in a study of cytomegalovirus exposure and HLA in healthy donors. This PCR relied on a set of 60 Vbeta primers and 13 Jbeta primers. Here immunoSEQ multiplex PCR was the method, and the copy in TCRdb shows in-frame clones only, minus some. The sample includes about 160,000 clones, approximately 88% of them seen just once. Sequenced sample: PBMCs. The source is a woman younger than 45 in good health and CMV-seronegative.

This chain uses TRBV11-1 with TRBJ2-7; a possible D gene is TRBD1 (6 bases). V was pared by 4 bases and J by 1 base, with 14 bases between. The CDR3 is 15 residues long. CDR1 and CDR2 from the germline V gene are SGHAT and FQDESV (reference sequence). Written as DNA, the CDR3 is TGTGCCAGCAGCTGGTGGGGCAGGGGATCCTACGAGCAGTACTTC. Protein: CASSWWGRGSYEQYF. Filled out from reference TRBV11-1 and TRBJ2-7, the complete variable domain reads EAEVAQSPRYKITEKSQAVAFWCDPISGHATLYWYRQILGQGPELLVQFQDESVVDDSQLPKDRFSAERLKGVDSTLKIQPAELGDSAMYLCASSWWGRGSYEQYFGPGTRLTVT.

The DNA for the CDR3 is TGTGCCAGTAGTATGGAGGGGAGCAATCAGCCCCAGCATTTT. Its translation: CASSMEGSNQPQHF. The rearrangement uses TRBV19 and TRBJ1-5; maybe TRBD1 (5 bases). The germline CDR1 and CDR2 sequences are LNHDA and SQIVND (reference sequence). Trimming removed 3 bases from V and 1 base from J, with 7 bases in between. The CDR3 sequence is 14 residues long.

This clone was detected only a few times. The chain carries TRBV6-5 and TRBJ1-1; D is possibly TRBD1 (6 bases). V lost 2 bases and J 0 bases, leaving 10 bases between the germline ends. This CDR3 has 15 residues. Germline CDR1 reads MNHEY; CDR2 reads SVGAGI. DNA of the CDR3: TGTGCCAGCAGTTACCCTGGACAGTTGAACACTGAAGCTTTCTTT. Encoded protein: CASSYPGQLNTEAFF.

The CDR3: CATSPTVRGLGKLFF. The CDR3, as DNA: TGTGCCACCAGCCCCACGGTGCGCGGGCTGGGTAAACTGTTTTTT. V is TRBV15 and J is TRBJ1-4; the D is unclear. The length of the CDR3 is 15 residues. Trimming removed 5 bases at V and 11 bases at J, with 21 bases between. The V gene's germline CDR1 is LNHNV and CDR2 YYDKDF (reference sequence).

Comment on this clone: The junction differs from germline at one of its ends, possibly a read error. This chain links TRBV6-1 with TRBJ1-2; D perhaps matches TRBD1 (5 bases). The germline V gene has CDR1 MNHNS and CDR2 SASEGT. The CDR3 has 11 amino acids. The DNA for the CDR3 is TGTGTCAGCAGCCGGGGGAATGGCTACACCTTC. It translates to CVSSRGNGYTF.

J is TRBJ2-5 and V is TRBV29-1, with a tentative D call TRBD1 (5 bases). The J call could be wrong; TRBJ2-7 is a better fit for the DNA end. This CDR3 contains 13 residues. Germline V gives CDR1 SQVTM, CDR2 ANQGSEA. CDR3: CSGLQDAGYEQYF. In DNA form, the CDR3 reads TGCAGCGGGTTACAGGACGCAGGGTACGAGCAGTACTTC.

This chain connects TRBV19 to TRBJ1-1, with 9 nucleotides matching TRBD1. V trimming: 4 bases; J trimming: 5 bases; junction bases outside the gene matches: 8. Germline loops: CDR1 LNHDA, CDR2 SQIVND (reference sequence). The CDR3 loop spans 15 amino acids. The CDR3 protein is CASSRSGQGFTEAFF. DNA of the CDR3: TGTGCCAGTAGTAGGTCGGGACAGGGTTTTACTGAAGCTTTCTTT.

The V and J genes are TRBV5-1 and TRBJ1-1, with 10 bases lining up with TRBD1. The junction had 5 bases not matched to a gene; V was cut back by 3 bases and J by 0 bases. This CDR3 contains 16 residues. The germline gives CDR1 SGHRS, CDR2 YFSETQ. CDR3 bases: TGCGCCAGCAGCTCGGGACAGGGGATAATGAACACTGAAGCTTTCTTT. It yields the protein CASSSGQGIMNTEAFF.